Ten or more counts support the clone carrying this T cell receptor (beta chain). Antigen unknown. The data were obtained in a study of spatial heterogeneity in lung cancer. Study as a whole: More beta-chain than alpha-chain sequences were consistently detected.

Germline-derived CDR1 and CDR2 are SGHRS and YFSETQ. Trimming took off 0 bases at V and 6 bases at J, with 10 bases between the two ends. CDR3 size: 15 residues. Study-level results: Follow-up blood showed ubiquitous expanded tumor TCRs less than blood at resection did.

TCRdb re-analysed the 5' RACE reads in MiXCR, keeping a single row per CDR3 protein. This sample yields roughly 23,000 distinct CDR3 sequences, of which around 4.6% are seen a single time; roughly 5% belongs to the top ten. Indicated time point: sample taken at primary tumor resection. Samples were donated by 72 untreated early-stage non-small cell lung cancer patients. Unsorted whole RNA of tumor, nontumor lung or frozen PBMC was sequenced. This rearrangement joins TRBV5-1 to TRBJ1-6; perhaps TRBD1 as D (6 bases). Here the sequenced sample was PBMCs, taken at surgery. This clonotype originated in a male donor with early-stage non-small cell lung cancer. CDR3 sequence: CASSLGQEPNSPLHF. CDR3 nucleotides: TGCGCCAGCAGCTTGGGACAGGAACCTAATTCACCCCTCCACTTT.